This TCR beta chain was captured in a study of spatial heterogeneity in lung cancer. CDR1 is SGHKS, CDR2 YYEKEE, per germline (reference sequence). The ends were cut back, 0 bases at V and 4 bases at J, with 10 bases in the middle. CDR3 length equals 14 residues. Study-wide results and limits: Expanded tumor TCRs that were ubiquitous appeared in blood more at resection than follow-up.

Unique molecular identifiers tagged every individual TCR cDNA molecule. MiXCR, run by TCRdb on the 5' RACE reads, gives a single entry per CDR3 protein. Among roughly 39,000 distinct CDR3 sequences listed, approximately 7.5% were seen once. Noted time point: sample taken at primary tumor resection. Whole RNA, isolated from tumor, nontumor lung or frozen PBMC, was sequenced without prior sorting. This clonotype was seen many times. What it recognizes is unknown. The TCR sequence derives from a male donor with early-stage non-small cell lung cancer. The chain combines TRBV5-5 with TRBJ1-2; D is ambiguous. The input for sequencing was PBMCs, taken at surgery. The CDR3 coding sequence is TGTGCCAGCAGCTTGGATTTCCTGGGCTATGGCTACACCTTC. Protein: CASSLDFLGYGYTF.